What follows is one TCR beta chain and its context. This clone was recorded a few times. No antigen is known for it. Per-base qualities were not stored, and no clone one base away is much larger. CDR3 length: 15 amino acids, cysteine to phenylalanine. The retained sequence is limited to the CDR3, 45 bases, with the frame set at the first base. Clipping removes 4 bases from V and 5 bases from J, with 8 as the unmatched junction base count. As encoded in the germline V gene (reference sequence), CDR1 is MNHEY while CDR2 is SMNVEV. The data originate from a study of blood T cell repertoires in COVID-19 (dated by TCRdb to between 2020 and 2021). Regarding the complete study: Samples covering the acute and convalescent phases of COVID-19 were provided by collaborators in the United States, Italy and Spain. Subjects who had been exposed to COVID-19, were actively infected with it, or had recovered from it provided the deeply sampled blood TCRbeta repertoires that made up the dataset. Samples came from the ongoing ImmuneRACE study (first 160 participants) plus 1,254 subjects from 6 global collaborators. The repertoires were released in a freely available public database intended as a resource for research on the immune response to SARS-CoV-2. HLA class I and class II types, where available, came from metadata supplied by the sample provider rather than from assay-based typing. The prospective study material was composed of cDNA or gDNA derived from T cells, B-cell-depleted T cells, or PBMCs. The sample metadata nearly always contained a de-identified subject ID, COVID-19 status, age in years and sex.

Study-wide conclusions, independent of this receptor: The quantity of clinical and demographic metadata differed by source and by participant and was supplied without curation.

The immunoSEQ Assay, a bias-controlled multiplex PCR, was used to amplify TCRbeta CDR3 regions from genomic DNA. For the original study's pipeline: The number of nucleated cells in each sample was estimated from the amplification of reference gene primers within the assay. Sequence reads were collapsed and filtered to measure the absolute abundance of every unique TCRbeta CDR3 rearrangement. For each sample, productive Simpson clonality was calculated by taking the square root of Simpson's diversity index across productive rearrangements. Not all clones reach the TCRdb copy of this immuneACCESS table, which keeps in-frame sequences only. Checked studies attribute under half of the gap to unresolved V genes and leave the rest unexplained. V, J and clone size were drawn from that table, and D and trimming were deduced from the DNA. This sample is represented by 170,000 or so clones; roughly 88% of them were singletons. The top ten constitute 2.9% of the sample.

Each collaborating institution followed its own protocols to collect whole blood in K2EDTA tubes. Collaborator samples were shipped for TCRbeta analysis as frozen whole blood, isolated PBMCs, or DNA extracted from either sample type. In this chain, TRBV27 is recombined with TRBJ1-1, with 9 junctional bases fitting TRBD1. Sample: peripheral blood. The TCR was taken from a woman in her fifties or sixties with acute or convalescent COVID-19. The DNA is as follows: TGTGCCAGCAGTTCGTACAGGGGGCAGAAAACTGAAGCTTTCTTT. Its translation is CASSSYRGQKTEAFF.